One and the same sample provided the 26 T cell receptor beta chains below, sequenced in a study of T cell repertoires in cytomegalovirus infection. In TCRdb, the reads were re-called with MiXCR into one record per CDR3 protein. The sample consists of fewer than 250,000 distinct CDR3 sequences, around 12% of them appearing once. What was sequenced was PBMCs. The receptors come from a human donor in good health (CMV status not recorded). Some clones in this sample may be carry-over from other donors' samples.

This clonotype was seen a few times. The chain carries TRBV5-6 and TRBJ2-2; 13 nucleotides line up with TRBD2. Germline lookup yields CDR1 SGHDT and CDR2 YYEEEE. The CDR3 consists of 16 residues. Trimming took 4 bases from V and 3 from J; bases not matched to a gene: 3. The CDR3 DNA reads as TGTGCCAGCAGCGCGGGACTAGCGGGATACACCGGGGAGCTGTTTTTT. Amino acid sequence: CASSAGLAGYTGELFF.

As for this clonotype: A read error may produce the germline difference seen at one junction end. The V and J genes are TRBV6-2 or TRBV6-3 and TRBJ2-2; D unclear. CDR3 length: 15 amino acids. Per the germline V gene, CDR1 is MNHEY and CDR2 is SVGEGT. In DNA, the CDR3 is TGTGCCACCAGTGATGTGGGCCAGGACACCGGGGAGCTGTTTTTT. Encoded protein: CATSDVGQDTGELFF.

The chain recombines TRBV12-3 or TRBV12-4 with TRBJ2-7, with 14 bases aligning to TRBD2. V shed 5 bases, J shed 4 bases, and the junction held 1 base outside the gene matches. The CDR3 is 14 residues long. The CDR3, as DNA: TGTGCCAGCAGTCGGACTAGCGGGAGGTACGAGCAGTACTTC. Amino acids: CASSRTSGRYEQYF.

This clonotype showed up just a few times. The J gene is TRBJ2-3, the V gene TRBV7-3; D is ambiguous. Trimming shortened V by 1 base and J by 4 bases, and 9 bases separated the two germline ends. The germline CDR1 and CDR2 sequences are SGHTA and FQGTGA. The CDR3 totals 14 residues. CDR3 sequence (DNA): TGTGCCAGCAGCTTAAGAGCGTCAGCAGATACGCAGTATTTT. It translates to CASSLRASADTQYF.

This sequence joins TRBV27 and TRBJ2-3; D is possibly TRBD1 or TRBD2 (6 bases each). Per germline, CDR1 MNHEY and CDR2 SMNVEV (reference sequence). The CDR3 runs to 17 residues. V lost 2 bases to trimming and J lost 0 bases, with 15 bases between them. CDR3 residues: CASSLGLRGGSTDTQYF. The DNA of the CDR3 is TGTGCCAGCAGTTTAGGTCTCAGGGGAGGAAGCACAGATACGCAGTATTTT.

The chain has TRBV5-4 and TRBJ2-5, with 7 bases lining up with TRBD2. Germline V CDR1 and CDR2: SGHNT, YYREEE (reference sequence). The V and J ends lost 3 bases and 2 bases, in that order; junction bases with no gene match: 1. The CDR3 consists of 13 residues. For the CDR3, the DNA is TGTGCCAGCAGCTGGGGACTACAAGAGACCCAGTACTTC. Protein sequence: CASSWGLQETQYF.

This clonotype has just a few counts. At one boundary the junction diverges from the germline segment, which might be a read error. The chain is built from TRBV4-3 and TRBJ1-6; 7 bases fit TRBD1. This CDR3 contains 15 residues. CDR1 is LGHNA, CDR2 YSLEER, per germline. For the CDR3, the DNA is TGCGCCAGCAGCAAAGAGGGGGACAGAGATTCACCCCTCCACTTT. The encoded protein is CASSKEGDRDSPLHF.

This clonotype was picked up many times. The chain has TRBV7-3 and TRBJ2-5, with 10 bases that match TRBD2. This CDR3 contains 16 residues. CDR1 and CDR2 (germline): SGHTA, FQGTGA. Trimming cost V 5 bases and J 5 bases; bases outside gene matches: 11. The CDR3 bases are TGTGCCAGCAGCCCCTCCCAGGGACTAGCGAGGGAGACCCAGTACTTC. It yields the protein CASSPSQGLARETQYF.

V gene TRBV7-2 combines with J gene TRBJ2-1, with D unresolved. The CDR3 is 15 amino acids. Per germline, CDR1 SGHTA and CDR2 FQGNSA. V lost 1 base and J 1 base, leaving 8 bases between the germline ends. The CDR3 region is CASSLEFLSYNEQFF. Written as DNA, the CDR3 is TGTGCCAGCAGCTTAGAGTTCCTTTCCTACAATGAGCAGTTCTTC.

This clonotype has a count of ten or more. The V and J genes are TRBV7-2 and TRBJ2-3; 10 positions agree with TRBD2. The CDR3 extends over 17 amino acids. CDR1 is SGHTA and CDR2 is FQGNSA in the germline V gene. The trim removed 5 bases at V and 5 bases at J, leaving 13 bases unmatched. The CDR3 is CASSTRGSGGRLDTQYF. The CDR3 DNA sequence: TGTGCCAGCAGCACCCGGGGTAGCGGGGGGCGATTAGATACGCAGTATTTT. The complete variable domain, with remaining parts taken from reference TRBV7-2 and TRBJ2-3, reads GAGVSQSPSNKVTEKGKDVELRCDPISGHTALYWYRQSLGQGLEFLIYFQGNSAPDKSGLPSDRFSAERTGGSVSTLTIQRTQQEDSAVYLCASSTRGSGGRLDTQYFGPGTRLTVL.

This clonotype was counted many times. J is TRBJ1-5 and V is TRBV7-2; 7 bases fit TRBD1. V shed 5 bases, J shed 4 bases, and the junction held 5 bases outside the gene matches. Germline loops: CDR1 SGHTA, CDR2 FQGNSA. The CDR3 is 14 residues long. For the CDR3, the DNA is TGTGCCAGCAGCCGAGGACAGGTGAATCAGCCCCAGCATTTT. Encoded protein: CASSRGQVNQPQHF.

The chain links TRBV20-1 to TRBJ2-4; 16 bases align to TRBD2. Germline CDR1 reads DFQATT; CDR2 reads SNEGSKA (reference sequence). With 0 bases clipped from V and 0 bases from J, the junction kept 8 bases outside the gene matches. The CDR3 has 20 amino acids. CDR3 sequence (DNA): TGCAGTGCTAGAGACGGGACTAGCGGGGGGGTCGTTCTAGCCAAAAACATTCAGTACTTC. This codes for CSARDGTSGGVVLAKNIQYF.

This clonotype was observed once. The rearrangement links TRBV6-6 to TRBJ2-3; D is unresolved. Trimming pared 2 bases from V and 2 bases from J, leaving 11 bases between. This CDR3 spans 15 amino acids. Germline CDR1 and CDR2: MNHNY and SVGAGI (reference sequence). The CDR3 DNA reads TGTGCCAGCAGTTACAGGCTAGATGTCACAGATACGCAGTATTTT. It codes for CASSYRLDVTDTQYF.

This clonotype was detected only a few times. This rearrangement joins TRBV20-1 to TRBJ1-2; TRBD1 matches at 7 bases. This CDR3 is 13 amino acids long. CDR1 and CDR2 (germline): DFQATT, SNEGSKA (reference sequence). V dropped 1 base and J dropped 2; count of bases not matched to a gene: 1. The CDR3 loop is CSARATGNYGYTF. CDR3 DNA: TGCAGTGCTAGAGCGACAGGGAACTATGGCTACACCTTC.

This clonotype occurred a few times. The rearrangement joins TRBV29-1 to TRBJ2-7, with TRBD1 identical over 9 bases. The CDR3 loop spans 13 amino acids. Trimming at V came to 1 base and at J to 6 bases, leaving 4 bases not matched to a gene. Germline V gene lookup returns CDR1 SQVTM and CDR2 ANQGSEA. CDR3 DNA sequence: TGCAGCGTTGAAGGGGGACAGGGACTCGAGCAGTACTTC. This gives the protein CSVEGGQGLEQYF.

The chain's CDR3 is CTSSLRGLNTEAFF. Written as DNA, the CDR3 is TGTACCAGCAGCCTACGGGGTCTGAACACTGAAGCTTTCTTT. The chain couples TRBV7-2 to TRBJ1-1; D unclear. Germline CDR1 is SGHTA and CDR2 is FQGNSA. The length of the CDR3 is 14 residues. V lost 5 bases and J lost 0, with 10 bases in between.

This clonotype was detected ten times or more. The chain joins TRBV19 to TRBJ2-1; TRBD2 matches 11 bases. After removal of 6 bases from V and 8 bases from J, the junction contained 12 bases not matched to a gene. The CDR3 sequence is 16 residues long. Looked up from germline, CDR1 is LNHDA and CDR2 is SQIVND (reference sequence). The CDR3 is CASSHRGASGRYEQFF. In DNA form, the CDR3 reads TGTGCCAGTAGCCATCGAGGGGCTAGCGGGAGGTATGAGCAGTTCTTC. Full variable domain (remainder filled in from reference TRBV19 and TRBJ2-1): DGGITQSPKYLFRKEGQNVTLSCEQNLNHDAMYWYRQDPGQGLRLIYYSQIVNDFQKGDIAEGYSVSREKKESFPLTVTSAQKNPTAFYLCASSHRGASGRYEQFFGPGTRLTVL.

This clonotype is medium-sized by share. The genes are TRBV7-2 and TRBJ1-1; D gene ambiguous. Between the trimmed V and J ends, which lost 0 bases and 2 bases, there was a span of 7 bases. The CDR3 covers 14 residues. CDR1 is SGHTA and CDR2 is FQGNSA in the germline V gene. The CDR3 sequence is CASSLAPANTEAFF. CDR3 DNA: TGTGCCAGCAGCTTAGCCCCCGCAAACACTGAAGCTTTCTTT.

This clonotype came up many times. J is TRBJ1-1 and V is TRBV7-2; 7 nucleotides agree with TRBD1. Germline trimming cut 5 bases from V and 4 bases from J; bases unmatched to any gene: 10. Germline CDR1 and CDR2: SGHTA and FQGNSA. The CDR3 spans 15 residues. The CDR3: CASSRDRVGVTEAFF. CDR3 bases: TGTGCCAGCAGCCGAGACAGGGTTGGGGTCACTGAAGCTTTCTTT. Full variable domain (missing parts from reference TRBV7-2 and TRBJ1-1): GAGVSQSPSNKVTEKGKDVELRCDPISGHTALYWYRQSLGQGLEFLIYFQGNSAPDKSGLPSDRFSAERTGGSVSTLTIQRTQQEDSAVYLCASSRDRVGVTEAFFGQGTRLTVV.

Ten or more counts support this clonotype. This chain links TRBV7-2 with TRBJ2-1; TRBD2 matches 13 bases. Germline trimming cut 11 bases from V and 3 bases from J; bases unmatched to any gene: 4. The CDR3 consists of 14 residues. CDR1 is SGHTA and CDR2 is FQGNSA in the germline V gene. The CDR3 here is CAGTSGGDYNEQFF. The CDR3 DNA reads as TGTGCCGGAACTAGCGGGGGGGACTACAATGAGCAGTTCTTC.

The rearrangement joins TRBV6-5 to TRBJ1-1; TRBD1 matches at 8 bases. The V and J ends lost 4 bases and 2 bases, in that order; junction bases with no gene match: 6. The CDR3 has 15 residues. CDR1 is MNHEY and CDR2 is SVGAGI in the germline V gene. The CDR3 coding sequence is TGTGCCAGCAGTTCCCCACCAGGGGGCAACACTGAAGCTTTCTTT. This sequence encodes CASSSPPGGNTEAFF.

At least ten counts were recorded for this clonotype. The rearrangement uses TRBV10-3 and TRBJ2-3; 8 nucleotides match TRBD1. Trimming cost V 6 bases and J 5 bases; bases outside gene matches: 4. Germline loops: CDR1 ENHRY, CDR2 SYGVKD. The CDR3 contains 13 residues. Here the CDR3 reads CAIRDRERDTQYF. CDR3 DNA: TGTGCCATCAGGGACAGGGAGAGAGATACGCAGTATTTT.

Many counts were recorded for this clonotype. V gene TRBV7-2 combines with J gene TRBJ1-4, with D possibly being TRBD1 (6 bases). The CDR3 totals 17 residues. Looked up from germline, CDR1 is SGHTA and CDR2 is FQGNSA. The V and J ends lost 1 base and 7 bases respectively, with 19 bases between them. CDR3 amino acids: CASSLGGRGGILEKLFF. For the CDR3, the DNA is TGTGCCAGCAGCTTAGGCGGGAGAGGGGGGATACTTGAAAAACTGTTTTTT.

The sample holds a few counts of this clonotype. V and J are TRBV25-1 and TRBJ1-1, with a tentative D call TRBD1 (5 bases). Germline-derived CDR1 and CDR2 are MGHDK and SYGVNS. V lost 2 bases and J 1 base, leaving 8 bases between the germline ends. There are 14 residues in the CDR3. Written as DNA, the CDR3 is TGTGCCAGCAGTGAACAGGGCCCGAACACTGAAGCTTTCTTT. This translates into CASSEQGPNTEAFF.

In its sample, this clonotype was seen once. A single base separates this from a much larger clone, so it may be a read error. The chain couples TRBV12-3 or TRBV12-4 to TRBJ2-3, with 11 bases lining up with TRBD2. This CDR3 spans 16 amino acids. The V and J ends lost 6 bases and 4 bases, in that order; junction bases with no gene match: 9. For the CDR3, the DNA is TGTGCCAGCAGACCTTTAGCGGGAGGGCCCCCAGATACGCAGTATTTT. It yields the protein CASRPLAGGPPDTQYF.

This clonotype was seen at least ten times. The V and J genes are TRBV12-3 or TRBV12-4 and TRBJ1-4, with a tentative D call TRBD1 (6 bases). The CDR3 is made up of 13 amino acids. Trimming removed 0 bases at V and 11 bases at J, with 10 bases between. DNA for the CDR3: TGTGCCAGCAGTTTAGCGGAGGACAGCAAACTGTTTTTT. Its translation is CASSLAEDSKLFF.